Listed here is a single T cell receptor (beta chain). Its binding antigen is unknown. A far larger clone is one nucleotide away, so this likely arose from a read error. These data belong to a study of shared clonotypes between healthy human individuals (dated by TCRdb to the early 2020s). A note on the overall study: The cohort included three men and a couple of women between 18 and 49 years of age. For each donor, three plates each were used for CD4 naive and CD4 memory, two plates were used for CD8 naive, and one plate was used for CD8 memory. To increase sequencing depth and limit assay-specific biases, TCR repertoire library preparation and sequencing were carried out by different laboratories using diverse techniques. Each donor's leukapheresis produced roughly between about 0.8 and 10 billion PBMCs. To estimate repertoire size and how much clonotype sharing occurs between individuals, the study deeply sequenced the blood TCR repertoires of five healthy adults.

Healthy HIV-negative adults with no recently reported acute infections or vaccinations were included as donors. Only Caucasian adults living in Nashville, Tennessee, USA were represented among the donors. Magnetic negative selection was used to enrich CD4+ T cells, after which naive cells were positively selected on CD45RA and the negative fraction became the memory subset. Blood was obtained by leukapheresis, after which PBMCs were separated by Ficoll-Histopaque density gradient centrifugation and cryopreserved in liquid nitrogen vapor phase. Analytical flow cytometry was used to check the purity and quantity of every magnetically sorted T cell population. From each sorted fraction, genomic DNA was isolated and quantified by UV absorbance on a Nanodrop 2000c. Using the deep immunoSEQ assay, TCR CDR3 regions were amplified from genomic DNA by multiplex PCR. Extracted genomic DNA from each cell subset was distributed evenly across all wells of several immunoSEQ 96-well plates, and each plate was treated as a replicate. For sorted subsets, roughly 200 ng of genomic DNA, equivalent to tens of thousands of T cell genomes, went into each replicate PCR. Purified libraries were measured with a Qubit 3.0 fluorometer, size-checked on a Bioanalyzer 2100, and measured again with the KAPA Library Quantification kit. Every immunoSEQ 96-well plate was sequenced on a separate single-read 150-cycle Illumina NextSeq 550 flow cell. Under the source paper's analysis protocol: Because the immunoSEQ output included only junctional sequences and no quality scores, the filtering could not be the same as the filtering used for full-length reads. To assign V/J genes and CDR3, sequences were annotated using PyIR, a Python wrapper for IgBLAST v1.9, with IMGT germline references. Reads were removed for weak V/J assignments (E-value above 1e-6), missing CDR3, stop codons, out-of-frame junctions, or ambiguous translated residues. V3J clonotypes were defined as sequences sharing an identical inferred V gene, J gene, and CDR3 amino acid sequence. The percentage overlap between two repertoires was calculated by dividing the number of shared unique clonotypes by the size of the smaller repertoire. RTK rarefaction, the Chao1 estimator, and Recon v2.1 estimates of unobserved clonotypes were used to assess repertoire richness. OLGA was used to compute generation probabilities for all TCRbeta clonotypes that the gDNA method yielded from a handful of donors. Not all clones reach the TCRdb copy of this immuneACCESS table, which keeps in-frame sequences only. Checked studies attribute under half of the gap to unresolved V genes and leave the rest unexplained. From that table come the V and J calls and clone size; the DNA was used to work out D and trimming. For this sample the table gives over 850,000 clones, of which roughly 74% were detected only once. 0.55% to 0.7% of the sample is in the top ten clones.

CDR1 and CDR2 were assigned from the germline V gene as MGHDK and SYGVNS. The cysteine opens and the phenylalanine closes a CDR3 of 12 amino acids. Solely the CDR3 DNA is kept, with 36 bases framed from the first base. Trimming takes 2 bases from V and 5 bases from J, and the germline ends sit 6 bases apart. General study outcomes and caveats: Higher generation probabilities were observed for clonotypes shared by all four sorted-subset donors than for non-shared clonotypes. Sampling was limited to blood, and TCR repertoires in tissue likely differ from TCR repertoires in blood. Rarefaction of sorted-subset datasets indicated incomplete sequencing despite the large sequencing depth. Larger estimated clonotype richness was generally found for naive subsets than for memory subsets. When a few donors were compared, the shared fraction of clonotypes was roughly 5% for naive CD4, over 3% for naive CD8, more than 2% for memory CD4, and about 0.36% for memory CD8. Based on pairwise subsampling, the degree of clonotype sharing among donors was expected to be affected by sequencing depth. The genetic and exposure-history diversity represented was limited by the small number of donors.

This receptor was identified in a man between 18 and 29 years old in good health. Some clones in this sample may be carry-over from other donors' samples. The sequencing sample was made of memory CD4+ T cells from PBMCs. The sample's cell subset or site label is to be understood as: CD45RA-negative fraction. The chain uses TRBV25-1 and TRBJ1-2, with no D gene named confidently. CDR3 reads: CASSERGYGYTF. The DNA sequence is TGTGCCAGCAGTGAACGGGGATATGGCTACACCTTC.